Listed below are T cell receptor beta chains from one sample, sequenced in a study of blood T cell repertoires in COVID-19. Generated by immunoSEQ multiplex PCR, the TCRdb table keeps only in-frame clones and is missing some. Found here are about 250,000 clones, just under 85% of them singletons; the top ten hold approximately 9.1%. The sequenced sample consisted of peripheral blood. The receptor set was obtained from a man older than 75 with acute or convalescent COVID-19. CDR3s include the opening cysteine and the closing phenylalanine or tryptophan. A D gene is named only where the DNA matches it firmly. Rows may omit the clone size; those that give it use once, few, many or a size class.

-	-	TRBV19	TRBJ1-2	TGTGCCAGCCAGACCTCACCAGGAAGTAGCTATGGCTACACCTTC	CASQTSPGSSYGYTF
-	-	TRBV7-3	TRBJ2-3	TGTGCCAGCAGCTTAACGGGGAGCGGCCCCATGGGAGATACGCAGTATTTT	CASSLTGSGPMGDTQYF
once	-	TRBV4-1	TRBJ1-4	TGCGCCAGCAGCCAAGAGATCAGGGGCGGCGAAAAACTGTTTTTT	CASSQEIRGGEKLFF
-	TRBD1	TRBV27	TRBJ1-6	TGTGCCAGCAGCCGGTCCGGGACAGGGATAATTAGTACCACCCTCCACTTT	CASSRSGTGIISTTLHF
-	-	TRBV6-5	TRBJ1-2	TGTGCCAGTGAGACGGGGGATGGGGACTATGGCTACACCTTC	CASETGDGDYGYTF
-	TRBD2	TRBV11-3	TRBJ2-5	TGTGCCAGCAGCCCCGGACTAGCGGGAGACCGGGAGACCCAGTACTTC	CASSPGLAGDRETQYF
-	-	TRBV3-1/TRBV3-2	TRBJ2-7	TGTGCCAGCAGCCAAGCCGCGGGACAGAGCTACGAGCAGTACTTC	CASSQAAGQSYEQYF
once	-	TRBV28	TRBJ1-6	TGTGCCAGCAGTTTATTACAGTCTAATTCACCCCTCCACTTT	CASSLLQSNSPLHF
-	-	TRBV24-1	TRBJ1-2	TGTGCCACCAGTGATCCGCAGGGAAGCGAGTATGGCTACACCTTC	CATSDPQGSEYGYTF
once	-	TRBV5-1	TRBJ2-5	TGCGCCAGCAGCTCCGCAGGGCTAACCCAAGAGACCCAGTACTTC	CASSSAGLTQETQYF
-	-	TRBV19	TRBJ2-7	TGTGCCAGTAGCCGTACTGGCTACGAGCAGTACTTC	CASSRTGYEQYF
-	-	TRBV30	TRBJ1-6	TGTGCCTGGAGTGTACACTCGGCCGGTCGGGAACCCCTCCACTTT	CAWSVHSAGREPLHF
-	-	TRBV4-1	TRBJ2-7	TGCGCCAGCAGCCACGCCACTAGCCTAAGCTCCTACGAGCAGTACTTC	CASSHATSLSSYEQYF
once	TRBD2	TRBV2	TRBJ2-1	TGTGCCAGCAGCCCTTCGGGACTAGCGGGAGTAAGGAATGAGCAGTTCTTC	CASSPSGLAGVRNEQFF
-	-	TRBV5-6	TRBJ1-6	TGTGCCAGCAGCTTGGACAGGGCGAATTCACCCCTCCACTTT	CASSLDRANSPLHF
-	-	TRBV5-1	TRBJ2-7	TGCGCCAGCAGCTTGGAGGACAGCTCCTACGAGCAGTACTTC	CASSLEDSSYEQYF
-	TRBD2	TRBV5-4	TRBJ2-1	TGTGCCAGCAGCCAAGGACTAGCGGGGGGGCCACGGGAGCAGTTCTTC	CASSQGLAGGPREQFF
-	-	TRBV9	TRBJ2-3	TGTGCCAGCAGCGTGGAGAGCACAGATACGCAGTATTTT	CASSVESTDTQYF
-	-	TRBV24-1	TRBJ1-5	TGTGCCACCAGTGAAGGGGATCAGCCCCAGCATTTT	CATSEGDQPQHF
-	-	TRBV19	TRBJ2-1	TGTGCCAGTAGTATAGATCTTCAGGCCCCAGCAGGGAATGAGCAGTTCTTC	CASSIDLQAPAGNEQFF
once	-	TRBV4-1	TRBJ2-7	TGCGCCAGCAGCCAAGATCGGAGGGGCTATGCCTACGAGCAGTACTTC	CASSQDRRGYAYEQYF
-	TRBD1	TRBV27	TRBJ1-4	TGTGCCAGCAGTTTATCAGGGACAGGGCGTTTAGGGGGTGAAAAACTGTTTTTT	CASSLSGTGRLGGEKLFF
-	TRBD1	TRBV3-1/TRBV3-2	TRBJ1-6	TGTGCCAGCAGCCCTGGGACAGGGGGCAGGTCACCCCTCCACTTT	CASSPGTGGRSPLHF
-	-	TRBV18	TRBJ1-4	TGTGCCAGCTCACCCACCACAGGGCTCGGTGAAAAACTGTTTTTT	CASSPTTGLGEKLFF
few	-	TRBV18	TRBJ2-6	TGTGCCAGCTCACCTTGGACAGAGCTCCGCGGCTCTGGGGCCAACGTCCTGACTTTC	CASSPWTELRGSGANVLTF
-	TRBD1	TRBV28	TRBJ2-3	TGTGCCAGCAGTTCACCCGGGACAGGGATTACAGATACGCAGTATTTT	CASSSPGTGITDTQYF
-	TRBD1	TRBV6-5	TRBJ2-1	TGTGCCAGCAGTTACGGGGACAGGGGAGGTGAGCAGTTCTTC	CASSYGDRGGEQFF
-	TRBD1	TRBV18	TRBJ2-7	TGTGCCAGCTCACCCGGGACAGGAAACTCCTACGAGCAGTACTTC	CASSPGTGNSYEQYF
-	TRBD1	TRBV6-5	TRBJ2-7	TGTGCCAGCAGCCTCACAGGGGGCGAATACGAGCAGTACTTC	CASSLTGGEYEQYF
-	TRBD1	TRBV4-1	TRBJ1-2	TGCGCCAGCAGCCAAAAATCGCGTCGGGACAGTACTAACTATGGCTACACCTTC	CASSQKSRRDSTNYGYTF
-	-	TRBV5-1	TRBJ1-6	TGCGCCAGCAGCACCGCCGGGGGGGATTCACCCCTCCACTTT	CASSTAGGDSPLHF